The rows below give T cell receptor beta chains drawn from one sample of a study of T cell repertoires in cytomegalovirus infection. One entry per CDR3 protein, called by TCRdb with MiXCR from the reads. The repertoire holds 310,000 or so distinct CDR3 sequences, with roughly 23% as singletons. The sequencing sample was made of PBMCs. These receptors were taken from a human donor in good health (CMV status not recorded). Some clones in this sample may be carry-over from other donors' samples. Each CDR3 is given with its conserved first and last residue. A D gene is named only where the DNA matches it firmly. Rows give clone size only sometimes, using once, few, many, or a class for an expanded clone.

CDR3nt,CDR3aa,abundance,v_gene,j_gene,d_gene
TGTGCCAGCCGGGGGCAGAGCACTGAAGCTTTCTTT,CASRGQSTEAFF,few,TRBV6-2/TRBV6-3,TRBJ1-1,-
TGTGCCAGCAGCCCGAGAGCGGCAGGCTACGAGCAGTACTTC,CASSPRAAGYEQYF,-,TRBV11-2,TRBJ2-7,-
TGTGCCAGCAGCTTAGCGGGGGCTCACAATGAGCAGTTCTTC,CASSLAGAHNEQFF,many,TRBV7-7,TRBJ2-1,-
TGCAGCGTTCGATGGGGGGGCGGGAGGAGCTCCTACGAGCAGTACTTC,CSVRWGGGRSSYEQYF,few,TRBV29-1,TRBJ2-7,TRBD2
TGTGCCAGCAGCTTAAGTTCCTGGGCAGATACGCAGTATTTT,CASSLSSWADTQYF,many,TRBV7-2,TRBJ2-3,-
TGTGCCAGCAGCTTAATCAGCGGGCCCCTTTATGAGCAGTTCTTC,CASSLISGPLYEQFF,few,TRBV7-6,TRBJ2-1,-
TGTGCCAGCAGTTTGGACAGGGTGAGGTACGAGCAGTACTTC,CASSLDRVRYEQYF,-,TRBV28,TRBJ2-7,TRBD1
TGTGCCAGCAGCCATCGGACTAGCGGGATCCGCAATGAGCAGTTCTTC,CASSHRTSGIRNEQFF,many,TRBV5-6,TRBJ2-1,TRBD2
TGTGCCAGCAGCTTAGTGGGAGCGGGCGGGGGCACAGATACGCAGTATTTT,CASSLVGAGGGTDTQYF,many,TRBV7-2,TRBJ2-3,-
TGTGCCAGCAGTGTAAACACCAGGGGAGATACGCAGTATTTT,CASSVNTRGDTQYF,many,TRBV2,TRBJ2-3,-
TGCAGTGCTAATTCGGTGCGGGGGGGAAGCACAGATACGCAGTATTTT,CSANSVRGGSTDTQYF,-,TRBV20-1,TRBJ2-3,TRBD2
TGTGCTAGCAGCCCTTTGACATTAGATGGCTACACCTTC,CASSPLTLDGYTF,many,TRBV7-7,TRBJ1-2,-
TGTGCCAGCAGCTCCATTCGGACTAGCGGTAGTCGGATGGAGACCCAGTACTTC,CASSSIRTSGSRMETQYF,-,TRBV7-2,TRBJ2-5,TRBD2
TGCAGCGTTCCTAGCGGGAGGTCTGTTGAGCAGTTCTTC,CSVPSGRSVEQFF,-,TRBV29-1,TRBJ2-1,TRBD2
TGCGCCAGCAGCCAAGTCTCGGGCTATGGCTACACCTTC,CASSQVSGYGYTF,many,TRBV4-1,TRBJ1-2,-
TGCAGTGCTAGAGACGGAACAGCCAACACCGGGGAGCTGTTTTTT,CSARDGTANTGELFF,few,TRBV20-1,TRBJ2-2,-
TGTGCCAGCAGGGGACAGGGGGAAGAGACCCAGTACTTC,CASRGQGEETQYF,-,TRBV28,TRBJ2-5,TRBD1
TGTGCCAGCTCACCGCCTCCACGGGGGGGGCAAAATGAGCAGTTCTTC,CASSPPPRGGQNEQFF,-,TRBV18,TRBJ2-1,TRBD2
TGCAGTGCTAGTACGGGAGGGCCTTCAGAGCAGTTCTTC,CSASTGGPSEQFF,-,TRBV20-1,TRBJ2-1,TRBD2
TGTGCCAGCAGCTTAGCCCCGGGACAGGGGGATACGCAGTATTTT,CASSLAPGQGDTQYF,-,TRBV7-7,TRBJ2-3,TRBD1
TGTGCCAGCAGCTTAAATGGGTACGACTATGGCTACACCTTC,CASSLNGYDYGYTF,many,TRBV7-2,TRBJ1-2,-
TGTGCCACCAGCAGAACAAGCCAAGAGACCCAGTACTTC,CATSRTSQETQYF,-,TRBV15,TRBJ2-5,-
TGCAGTGCTAGAGATCCAACTCCGGAGACCCAGTACTTC,CSARDPTPETQYF,-,TRBV20-1,TRBJ2-5,-
TGTGCCAGCTCACCACTGCAGGGGGAAGATGAGACCCAGTACTTC,CASSPLQGEDETQYF,-,TRBV18,TRBJ2-5,TRBD1
TGTGCCAGCAGTGGGACTGGGAACCGACAAGAGACCCAGTACTTC,CASSGTGNRQETQYF,-,TRBV11-2,TRBJ2-5,-
TGTGCCAGCTGGCCCCCGGGACAGGGTCCCGTCGAGCAGTACTTC,CASWPPGQGPVEQYF,few,TRBV28,TRBJ2-7,TRBD1
TGTGCCAGCAGCTTGGAGGGAACTAACACCGGGGAGCTGTTTTTT,CASSLEGTNTGELFF,-,TRBV7-2,TRBJ2-2,-
TGCAGTGCTAGTTCGCACAGGGGCACAGATACGCAGTATTTT,CSASSHRGTDTQYF,few,TRBV20-1,TRBJ2-3,-
TGTGCCAGCATCATTAGCGGGAGTGGCGCAGATACGCAGTATTTT,CASIISGSGADTQYF,many,TRBV12-3/TRBV12-4,TRBJ2-3,TRBD2
TGTGCCACCCGCCCCCCAGGGACTATCACAGATACGCAGTATTTT,CATRPPGTITDTQYF,few,TRBV19,TRBJ2-3,TRBD2
TGTGCCAGCAGCTCATTTCGTCAGGGAATAGGGATCAAGCAGTACTTC,CASSSFRQGIGIKQYF,many,TRBV7-2,TRBJ2-7,-
TGTGCCAGCAGCTTGGAACGAGGCTCGTGGATCTATAATTCACCCCTCCACTTT,CASSLERGSWIYNSPLHF,few,TRBV5-6,TRBJ1-6,-
TGTGCCAGCAGCTTAGACGGCGGCCCCTACAATGAGCAGTTCTTC,CASSLDGGPYNEQFF,-,TRBV7-4,TRBJ2-1,-
TGTGCCAGCAGTTCTTCTTACAGGGACAATCAGCCCCAGCATTTT,CASSSSYRDNQPQHF,-,TRBV28,TRBJ1-5,-
TGCAGTGCTAGTGCGGACAGCAGCAATCAGCCCCAGCATTTT,CSASADSSNQPQHF,many,TRBV20-1,TRBJ1-5,-
TGTGCCAGCAGTTTGCAGGGGTATTACGAGCAGTACTTC,CASSLQGYYEQYF,many,TRBV2,TRBJ2-7,-
TGTGCCAGCAGGCCCGGACTCCCGGGAGAGACCCAGTACTTC,CASRPGLPGETQYF,-,TRBV28,TRBJ2-5,-
TGTGCCAGCAGCGTACGGGGGTGGGGTGAAAAACTGTTTTTT,CASSVRGWGEKLFF,-,TRBV9,TRBJ1-4,-
TGCAGTGCTAGACAAAGGGGACTACAATCTTACAATGAGCAGTTCTTC,CSARQRGLQSYNEQFF,-,TRBV20-1,TRBJ2-1,TRBD2
TGTGCCAGCAGCGCAAACCGGACAGGGAATCAGCCCCAGCATTTT,CASSANRTGNQPQHF,few,TRBV7-8,TRBJ1-5,TRBD1
TGCGCCAGCAGCCAATCCCGGGCTATTACCTACGAGCAGTACTTC,CASSQSRAITYEQYF,few,TRBV4-3,TRBJ2-7,-
TGTGCCAGCAGGGGCTATGGCTACACCTTC,CASRGYGYTF,many,TRBV6-1,TRBJ1-2,-
TGTGCCAGCAGTGAAGACAGCGGGAGCGGGACAGATACGCAGTATTTT,CASSEDSGSGTDTQYF,-,TRBV2,TRBJ2-3,TRBD2
TGTGCCAGCAGCTTGGCGCTAGGTTCCCAAGAGACCCAGTACTTC,CASSLALGSQETQYF,-,TRBV5-4,TRBJ2-5,-
TGTGCCATCAGTAACAGGGACTCTGGAAACACCATATATTTT,CAISNRDSGNTIYF,many,TRBV10-3,TRBJ1-3,-
TGTGCCTGGAGTGTGGGGTTCGGACCCTACGAGCAGTACTTC,CAWSVGFGPYEQYF,-,TRBV30,TRBJ2-7,-
TGTGCCAGCAGTTCCAAGGGGGAGGCCTATGGCTACACCTTC,CASSSKGEAYGYTF,few,TRBV28,TRBJ1-2,-
TGTGCCAGCAGTTTCGATCTAGCGGGAGATTTCACCGGGGAGCTGTTTTTT,CASSFDLAGDFTGELFF,many,TRBV12-3/TRBV12-4,TRBJ2-2,TRBD2
TGCAGCGTTGAAGATCAAGTGAACACTGAAGCTTTCTTT,CSVEDQVNTEAFF,-,TRBV29-1,TRBJ1-1,-
TGTGCCAGCAGCAAAGCAAGGGTAGAAGGCTACACCTTC,CASSKARVEGYTF,many,TRBV7-2,TRBJ1-2,-
TGCGCCAGCAGCCTCTTAGCGCCCCGGGAGGATGAGCAGTTCTTC,CASSLLAPREDEQFF,few,TRBV5-1,TRBJ2-1,TRBD2
TGTGCCACCGAAGGGACTAGCGGGAGGGAAGAGACCCAGTACTTC,CATEGTSGREETQYF,-,TRBV10-3,TRBJ2-5,TRBD2
TGCAGTGTCTCGACGGGGTATAGCAATCAGCCCCAGCATTTT,CSVSTGYSNQPQHF,-,TRBV20-1,TRBJ1-5,-